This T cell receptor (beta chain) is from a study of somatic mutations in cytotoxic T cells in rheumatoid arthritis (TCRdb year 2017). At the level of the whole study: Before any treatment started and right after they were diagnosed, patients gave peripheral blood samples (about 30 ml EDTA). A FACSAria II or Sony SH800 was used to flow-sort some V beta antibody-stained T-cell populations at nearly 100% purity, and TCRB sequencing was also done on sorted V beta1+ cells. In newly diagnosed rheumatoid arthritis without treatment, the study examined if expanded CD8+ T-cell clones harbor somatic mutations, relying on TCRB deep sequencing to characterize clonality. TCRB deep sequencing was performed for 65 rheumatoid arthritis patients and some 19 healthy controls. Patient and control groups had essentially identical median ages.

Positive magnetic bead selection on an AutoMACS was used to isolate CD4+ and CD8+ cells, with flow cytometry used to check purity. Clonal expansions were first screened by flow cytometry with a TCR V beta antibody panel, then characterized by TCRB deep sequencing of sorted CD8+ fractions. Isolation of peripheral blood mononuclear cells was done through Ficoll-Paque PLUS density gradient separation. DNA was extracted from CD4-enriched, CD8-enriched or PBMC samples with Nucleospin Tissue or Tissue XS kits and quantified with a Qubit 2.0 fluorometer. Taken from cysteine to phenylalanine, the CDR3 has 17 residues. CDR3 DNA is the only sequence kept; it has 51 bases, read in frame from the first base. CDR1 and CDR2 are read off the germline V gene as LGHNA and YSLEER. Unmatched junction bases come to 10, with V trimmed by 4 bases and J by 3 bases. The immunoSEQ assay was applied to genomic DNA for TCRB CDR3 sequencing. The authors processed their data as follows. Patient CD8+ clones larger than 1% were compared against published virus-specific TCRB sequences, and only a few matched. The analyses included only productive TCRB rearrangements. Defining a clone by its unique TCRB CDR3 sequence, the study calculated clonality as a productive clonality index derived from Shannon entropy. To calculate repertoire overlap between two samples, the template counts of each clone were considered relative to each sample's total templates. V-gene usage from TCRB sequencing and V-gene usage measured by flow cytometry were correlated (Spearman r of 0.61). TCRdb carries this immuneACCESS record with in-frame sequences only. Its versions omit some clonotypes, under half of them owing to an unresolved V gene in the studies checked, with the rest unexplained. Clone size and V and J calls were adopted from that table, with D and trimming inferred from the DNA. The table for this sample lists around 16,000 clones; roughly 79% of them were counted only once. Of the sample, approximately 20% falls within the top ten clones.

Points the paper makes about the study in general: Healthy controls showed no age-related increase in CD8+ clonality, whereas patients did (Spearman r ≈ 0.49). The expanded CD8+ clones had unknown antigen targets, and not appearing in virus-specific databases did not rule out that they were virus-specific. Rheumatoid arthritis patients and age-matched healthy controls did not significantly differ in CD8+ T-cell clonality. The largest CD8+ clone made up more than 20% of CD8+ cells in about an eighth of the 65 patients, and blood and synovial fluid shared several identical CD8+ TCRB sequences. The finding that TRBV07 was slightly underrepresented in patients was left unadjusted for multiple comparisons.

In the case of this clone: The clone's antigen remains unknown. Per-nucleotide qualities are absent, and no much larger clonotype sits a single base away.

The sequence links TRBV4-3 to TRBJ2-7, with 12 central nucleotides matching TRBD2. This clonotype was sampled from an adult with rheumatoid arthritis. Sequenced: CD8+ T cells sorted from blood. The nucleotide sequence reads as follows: TGCGCCAGCAGCCTTCCACCCACTAGCGGGAGGCTCTACGAGCAGTACTTC. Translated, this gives CASSLPPTSGRLYEQYF.